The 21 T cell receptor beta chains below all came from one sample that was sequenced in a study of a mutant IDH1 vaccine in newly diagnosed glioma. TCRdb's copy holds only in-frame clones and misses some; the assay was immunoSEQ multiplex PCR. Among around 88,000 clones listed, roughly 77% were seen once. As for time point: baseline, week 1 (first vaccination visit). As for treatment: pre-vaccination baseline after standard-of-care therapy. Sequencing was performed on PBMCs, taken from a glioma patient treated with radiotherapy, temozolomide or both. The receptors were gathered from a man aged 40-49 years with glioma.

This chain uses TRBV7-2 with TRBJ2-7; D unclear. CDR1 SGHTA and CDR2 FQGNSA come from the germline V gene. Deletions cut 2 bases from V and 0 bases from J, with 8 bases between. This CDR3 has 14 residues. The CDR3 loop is CASSLSHYSYEQYF. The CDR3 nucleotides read TGTGCCAGCAGCTTAAGTCACTACTCCTACGAGCAGTACTTC.

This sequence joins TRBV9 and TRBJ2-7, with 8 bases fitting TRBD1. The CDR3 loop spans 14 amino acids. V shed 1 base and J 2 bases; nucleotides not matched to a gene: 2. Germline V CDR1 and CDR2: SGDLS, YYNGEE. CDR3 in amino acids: CASSVTGGPYEQYF. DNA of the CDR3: TGTGCCAGCAGCGTAACAGGGGGACCCTACGAGCAGTACTTC.

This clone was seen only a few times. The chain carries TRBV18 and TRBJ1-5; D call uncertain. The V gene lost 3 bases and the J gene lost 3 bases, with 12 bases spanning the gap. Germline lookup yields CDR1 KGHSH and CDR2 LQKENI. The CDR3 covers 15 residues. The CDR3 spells CASSPPGNSNQPQHF. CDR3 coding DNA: TGTGCCAGCTCACCCCCGGGGAACTCCAATCAGCCCCAGCATTTT.

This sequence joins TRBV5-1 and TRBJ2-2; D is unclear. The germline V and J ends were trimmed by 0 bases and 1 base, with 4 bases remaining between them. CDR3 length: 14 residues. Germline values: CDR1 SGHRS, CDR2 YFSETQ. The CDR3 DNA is TGCGCCAGCAGCTTGGTAGTGAACACCGGGGAGCTGTTTTTT. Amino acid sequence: CASSLVVNTGELFF.

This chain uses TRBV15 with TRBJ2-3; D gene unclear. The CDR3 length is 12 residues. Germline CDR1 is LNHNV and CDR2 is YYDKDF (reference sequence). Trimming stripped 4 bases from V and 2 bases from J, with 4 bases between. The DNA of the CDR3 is TGTGCCACCAGCATTCACACAGATACGCAGTATTTT. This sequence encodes CATSIHTDTQYF.

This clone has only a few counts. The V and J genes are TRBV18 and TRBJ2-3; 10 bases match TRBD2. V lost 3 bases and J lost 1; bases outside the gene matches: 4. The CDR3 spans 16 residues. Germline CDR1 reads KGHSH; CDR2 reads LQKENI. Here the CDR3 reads CASSPFSGGRTDTQYF. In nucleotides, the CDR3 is TGTGCCAGCTCACCTTTTAGCGGGGGGCGCACAGATACGCAGTATTTT.

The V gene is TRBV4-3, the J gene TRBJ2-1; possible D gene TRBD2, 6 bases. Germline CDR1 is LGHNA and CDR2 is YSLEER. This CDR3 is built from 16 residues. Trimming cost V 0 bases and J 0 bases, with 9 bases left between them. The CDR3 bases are TGCGCCAGCAGCCAAGATACCGGGGGCTCCTACAATGAGCAGTTCTTC. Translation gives CASSQDTGGSYNEQFF.

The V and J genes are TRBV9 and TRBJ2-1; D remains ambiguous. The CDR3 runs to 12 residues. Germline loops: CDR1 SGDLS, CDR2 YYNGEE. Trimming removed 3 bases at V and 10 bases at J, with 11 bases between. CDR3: CASSGIGPEQFF. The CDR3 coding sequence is TGTGCCAGCAGCGGGATCGGGCCCGAGCAGTTCTTC.

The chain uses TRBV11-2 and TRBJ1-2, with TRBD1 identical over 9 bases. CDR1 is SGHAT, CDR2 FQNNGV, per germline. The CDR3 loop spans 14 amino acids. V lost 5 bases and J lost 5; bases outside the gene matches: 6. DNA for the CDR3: TGTGCCAGCAGCAAAGGGGGACAGGGTTATGGCTACACCTTC. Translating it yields CASSKGGQGYGYTF.

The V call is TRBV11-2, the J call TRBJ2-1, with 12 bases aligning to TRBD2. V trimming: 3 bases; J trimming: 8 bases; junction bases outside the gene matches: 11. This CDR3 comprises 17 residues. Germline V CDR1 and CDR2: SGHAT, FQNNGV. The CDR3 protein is CASSLASGGAKVYEQFF. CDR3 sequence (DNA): TGTGCCAGCAGCTTGGCTAGCGGGGGGGCGAAAGTTTATGAGCAGTTCTTC.

The CDR3 nucleotides are TGTGCCAGTAGTGGGTGGTCCGGGGAGCTGTTTTTT. This gives the protein CASSGWSGELFF. The chain employs TRBV19 and TRBJ2-2, with unresolved D. The CDR3 sequence is 12 residues long. Germline assignment: CDR1 LNHDA and CDR2 SQIVND (reference sequence). Trimming stripped 5 bases from V and 6 bases from J, with 7 bases between. Full variable domain (rest looked up from reference TRBV19 and TRBJ2-2): DGGITQSPKYLFRKEGQNVTLSCEQNLNHDAMYWYRQDPGQGLRLIYYSQIVNDFQKGDIAEGYSVSREKKESFPLTVTSAQKNPTAFYLCASSGWSGELFFGEGSRLTVL.

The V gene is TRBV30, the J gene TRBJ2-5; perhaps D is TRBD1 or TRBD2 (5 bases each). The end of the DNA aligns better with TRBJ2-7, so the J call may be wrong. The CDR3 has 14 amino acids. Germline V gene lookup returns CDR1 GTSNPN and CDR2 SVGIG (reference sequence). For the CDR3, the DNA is TGTGCCTGGTCCCATCCGGGACCCTCTTACGAGCAGTACTTC. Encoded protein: CAWSHPGPSYEQYF.

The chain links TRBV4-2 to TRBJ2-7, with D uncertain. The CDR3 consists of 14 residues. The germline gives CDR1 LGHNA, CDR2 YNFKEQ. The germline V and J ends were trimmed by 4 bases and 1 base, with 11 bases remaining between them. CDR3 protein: CASSPLEWSYEQYF. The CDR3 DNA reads TGTGCCAGCAGCCCCCTCGAGTGGTCCTACGAGCAGTACTTC.

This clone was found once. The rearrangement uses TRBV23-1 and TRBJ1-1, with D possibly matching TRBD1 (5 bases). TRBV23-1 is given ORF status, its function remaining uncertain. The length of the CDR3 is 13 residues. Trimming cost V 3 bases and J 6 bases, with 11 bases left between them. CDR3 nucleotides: TGCGCCAGCAGTCAGTCGGGACCCCCTGAAGCTTTCTTT. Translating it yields CASSQSGPPEAFF.

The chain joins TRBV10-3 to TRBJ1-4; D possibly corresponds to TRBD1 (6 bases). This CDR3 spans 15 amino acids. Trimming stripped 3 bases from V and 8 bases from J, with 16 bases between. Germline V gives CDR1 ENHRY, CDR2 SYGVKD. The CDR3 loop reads CAISDAGGLGEKLFF. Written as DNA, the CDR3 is TGTGCCATCAGTGATGCCGGGGGGCTCGGAGAAAAACTGTTTTTT.

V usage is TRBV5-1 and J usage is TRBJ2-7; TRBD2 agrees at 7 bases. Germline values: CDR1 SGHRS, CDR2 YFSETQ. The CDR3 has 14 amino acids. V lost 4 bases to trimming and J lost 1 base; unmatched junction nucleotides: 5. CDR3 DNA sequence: TGCGCCAGCAGCGTCAGCGGGACTTCCTACGAGCAGTACTTC. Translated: CASSVSGTSYEQYF.

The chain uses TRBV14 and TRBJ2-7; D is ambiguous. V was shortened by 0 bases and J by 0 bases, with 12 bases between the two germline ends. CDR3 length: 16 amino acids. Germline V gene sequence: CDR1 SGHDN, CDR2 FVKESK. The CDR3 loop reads CASSQEYRDNSYEQYF. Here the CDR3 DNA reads TGTGCCAGCAGCCAAGAATACAGAGATAACTCCTACGAGCAGTACTTC.

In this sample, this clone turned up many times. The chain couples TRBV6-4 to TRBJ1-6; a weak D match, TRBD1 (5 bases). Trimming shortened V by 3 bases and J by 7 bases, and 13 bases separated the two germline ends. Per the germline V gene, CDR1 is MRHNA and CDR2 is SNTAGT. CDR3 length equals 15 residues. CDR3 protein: CASSELGDGNSPLHF. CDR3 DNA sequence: TGTGCCAGCAGTGAGCTAGGGGATGGGAATTCACCCCTCCACTTT.

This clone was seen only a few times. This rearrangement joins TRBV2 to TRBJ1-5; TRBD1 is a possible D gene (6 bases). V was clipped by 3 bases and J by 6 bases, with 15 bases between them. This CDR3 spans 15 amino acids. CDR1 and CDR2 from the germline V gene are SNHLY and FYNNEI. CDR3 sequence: CASSDVPGQTQPQHF. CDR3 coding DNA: TGTGCCAGCAGTGACGTCCCAGGACAGACTCAGCCCCAGCATTTT. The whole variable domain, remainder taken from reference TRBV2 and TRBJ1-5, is EPEVTQTPSHQVTQMGQEVILRCVPISNHLYFYWYRQILGQKVEFLVSFYNNEISEKSEIFDDQFSVERPDGSNFTLKIRSTKLEDSAMYFCASSDVPGQTQPQHFGDGTRLSIL.

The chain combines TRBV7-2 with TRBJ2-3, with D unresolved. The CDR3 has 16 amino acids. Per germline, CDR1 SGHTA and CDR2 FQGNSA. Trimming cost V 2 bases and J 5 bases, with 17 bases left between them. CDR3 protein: CASSLTGGSLGDTQYF. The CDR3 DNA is TGTGCCAGCAGCTTAACTGGCGGCTCCCTGGGAGATACGCAGTATTTT.

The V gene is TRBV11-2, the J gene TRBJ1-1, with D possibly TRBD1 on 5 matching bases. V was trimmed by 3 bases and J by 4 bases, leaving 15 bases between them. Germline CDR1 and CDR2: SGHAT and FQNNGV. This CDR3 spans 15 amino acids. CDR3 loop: CASSFGGAGVTEAFF. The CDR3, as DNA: TGTGCCAGCAGCTTCGGGGGAGCGGGTGTCACTGAAGCTTTCTTT.